This T cell receptor (beta chain) came from a study of blood T cell repertoires in COVID-19. V gave up 7 bases and J gave up 1 base; unmatched junction bases: 4. CDR1 and CDR2 (germline): ENHRY, SYGVKD. The length of the CDR3 is 14 residues. This clone was seen once. Clones were read by immunoSEQ multiplex PCR, and TCRdb kept only the in-frame ones, dropping some. This table holds around 160,000 clones, roughly four fifths found once. The clonotype originates from a human donor in a cohort sampled during active COVID-19. This chain uses TRBV10-3 with TRBJ1-1; 9 nucleotides align to TRBD1. Sequenced: peripheral blood. The CDR3 protein is CAIKRQGENTEAFF. The CDR3 DNA follows: TGTGCCATCAAACGACAGGGGGAGAACACTGAAGCTTTCTTT.